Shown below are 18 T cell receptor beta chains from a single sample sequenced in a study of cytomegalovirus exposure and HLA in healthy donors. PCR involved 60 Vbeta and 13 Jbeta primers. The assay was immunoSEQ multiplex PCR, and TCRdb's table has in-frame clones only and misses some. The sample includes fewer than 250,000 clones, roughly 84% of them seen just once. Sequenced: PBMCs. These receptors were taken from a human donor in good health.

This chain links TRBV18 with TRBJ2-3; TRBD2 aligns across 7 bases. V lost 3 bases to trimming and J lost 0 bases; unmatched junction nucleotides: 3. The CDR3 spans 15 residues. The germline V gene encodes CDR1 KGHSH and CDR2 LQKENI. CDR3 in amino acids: CASSPRESSTDTQYF. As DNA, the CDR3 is TGTGCCAGCTCACCGCGGGAGTCTAGCACAGATACGCAGTATTTT. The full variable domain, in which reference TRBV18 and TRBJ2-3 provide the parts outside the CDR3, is NAGVMQNPRHLVRRRGQEARLRCSPMKGHSHVYWYRQLPEEGLKFMVYLQKENIIDESGMPKERFSAEFPKEGPSILRIQQVVRGDSAAYFCASSPRESSTDTQYFGPGTRLTVL.

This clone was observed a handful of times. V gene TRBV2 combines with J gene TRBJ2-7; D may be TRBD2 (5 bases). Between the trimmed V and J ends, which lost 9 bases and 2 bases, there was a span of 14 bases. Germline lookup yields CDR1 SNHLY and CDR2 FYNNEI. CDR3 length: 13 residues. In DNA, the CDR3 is TGTGCCAGTCTCTCCGGGAACACCTACGAGCAGTACTTC. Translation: CASLSGNTYEQYF.

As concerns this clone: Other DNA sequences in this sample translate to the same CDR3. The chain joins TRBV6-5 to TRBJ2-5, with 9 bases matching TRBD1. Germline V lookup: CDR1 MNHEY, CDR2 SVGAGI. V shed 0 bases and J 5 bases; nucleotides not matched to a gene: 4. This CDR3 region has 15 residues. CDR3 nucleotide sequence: TGTGCCAGCAGTTACTCGGGGACAGGGCAGGAGACCCAGTACTTC. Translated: CASSYSGTGQETQYF.

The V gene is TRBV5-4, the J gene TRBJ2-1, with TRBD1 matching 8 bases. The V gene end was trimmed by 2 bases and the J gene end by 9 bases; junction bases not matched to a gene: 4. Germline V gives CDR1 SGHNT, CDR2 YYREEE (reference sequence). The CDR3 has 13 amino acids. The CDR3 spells CASSFRGPGEQFF. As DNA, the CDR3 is TGTGCCAGCAGCTTCAGGGGGCCAGGTGAGCAGTTCTTC.

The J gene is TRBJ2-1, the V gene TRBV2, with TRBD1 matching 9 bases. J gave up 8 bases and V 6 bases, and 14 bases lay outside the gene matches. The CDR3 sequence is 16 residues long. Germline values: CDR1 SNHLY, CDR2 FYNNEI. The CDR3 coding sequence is TGTGCCAGCAGGACAGGGGGACGTCAGGTTCTGCATGAGCAGTTCTTC. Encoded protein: CASRTGGRQVLHEQFF.

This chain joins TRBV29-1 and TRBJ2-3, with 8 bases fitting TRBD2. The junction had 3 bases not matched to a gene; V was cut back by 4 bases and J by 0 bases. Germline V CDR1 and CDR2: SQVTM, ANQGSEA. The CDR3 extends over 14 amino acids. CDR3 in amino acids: CSVAQRESTDTQYF. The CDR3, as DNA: TGCAGCGTTGCCCAGCGGGAGAGCACAGATACGCAGTATTTT.

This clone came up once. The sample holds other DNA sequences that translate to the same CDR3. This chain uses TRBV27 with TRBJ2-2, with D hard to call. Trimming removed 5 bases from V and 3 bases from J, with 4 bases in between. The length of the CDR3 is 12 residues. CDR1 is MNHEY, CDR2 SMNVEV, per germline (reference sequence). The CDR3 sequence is CASSPYTGELFF. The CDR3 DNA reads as TGTGCCAGCAGTCCATACACCGGGGAGCTGTTTTTT.

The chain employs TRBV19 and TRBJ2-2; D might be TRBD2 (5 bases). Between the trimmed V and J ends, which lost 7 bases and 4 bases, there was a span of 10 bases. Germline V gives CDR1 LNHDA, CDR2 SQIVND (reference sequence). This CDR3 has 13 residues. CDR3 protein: CASNSAGTGELFF. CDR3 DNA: TGTGCCAGTAACTCGGCGGGCACCGGGGAGCTGTTTTTT.

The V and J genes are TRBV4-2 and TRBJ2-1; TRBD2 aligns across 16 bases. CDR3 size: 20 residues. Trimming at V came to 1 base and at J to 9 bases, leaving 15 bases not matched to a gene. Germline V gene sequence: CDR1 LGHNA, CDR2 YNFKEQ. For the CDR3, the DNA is TGTGCCAGCAGCCAAGTCCTGGGACTAGCGGGAGGGCCGTCCGGGTTTGAGCAGTTCTTC. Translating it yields CASSQVLGLAGGPSGFEQFF.

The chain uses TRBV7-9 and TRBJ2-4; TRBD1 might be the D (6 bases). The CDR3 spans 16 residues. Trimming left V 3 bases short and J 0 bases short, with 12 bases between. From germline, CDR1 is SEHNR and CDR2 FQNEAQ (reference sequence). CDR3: CASSFGTSLAKNIQYF. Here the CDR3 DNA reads TGTGCCAGCAGCTTCGGGACAAGCCTAGCCAAAAACATTCAGTACTTC.

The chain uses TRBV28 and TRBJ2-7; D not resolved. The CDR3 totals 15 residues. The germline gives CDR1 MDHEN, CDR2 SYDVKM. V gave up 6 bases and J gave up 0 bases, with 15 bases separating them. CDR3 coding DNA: TGTGCCAGCAGGCAACCGACTGAGAGCTCCTACGAGCAGTACTTC. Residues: CASRQPTESSYEQYF.

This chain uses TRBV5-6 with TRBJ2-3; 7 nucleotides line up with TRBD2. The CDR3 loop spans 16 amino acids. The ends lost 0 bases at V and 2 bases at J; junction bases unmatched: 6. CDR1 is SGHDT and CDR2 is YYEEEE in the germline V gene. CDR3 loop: CASSLVTSRDTDTQYF. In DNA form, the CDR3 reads TGTGCCAGCAGCTTGGTGACTAGCAGAGACACAGATACGCAGTATTTT.

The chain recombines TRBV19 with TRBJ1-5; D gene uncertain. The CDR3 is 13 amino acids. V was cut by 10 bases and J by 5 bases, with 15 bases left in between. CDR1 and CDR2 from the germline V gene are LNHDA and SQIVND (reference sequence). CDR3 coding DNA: TGTGCCACCATGGAGGATTACTATCAGCCCCAGCATTTT. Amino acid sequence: CATMEDYYQPQHF.

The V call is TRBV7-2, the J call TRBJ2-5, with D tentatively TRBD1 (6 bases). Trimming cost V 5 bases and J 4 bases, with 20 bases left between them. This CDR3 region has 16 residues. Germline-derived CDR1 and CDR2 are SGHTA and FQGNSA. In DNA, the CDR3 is TGTGCCAGCAGCCAGGGGTACGGTGGGGCAGGAGAGACCCAGTACTTC. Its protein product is CASSQGYGGAGETQYF. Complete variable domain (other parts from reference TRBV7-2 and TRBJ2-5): GAGVSQSPSNKVTEKGKDVELRCDPISGHTALYWYRQSLGQGLEFLIYFQGNSAPDKSGLPSDRFSAERTGGSVSTLTIQRTQQEDSAVYLCASSQGYGGAGETQYFGPGTRLLVL.

CDR3 residues: CASTSTGIIGAFGELFF. For the CDR3, the DNA is TGTGCCAGTACGTCGACAGGGATTATCGGGGCGTTCGGGGAGCTGTTTTTT. This chain joins TRBV19 and TRBJ2-2; 7 bases fit TRBD1. The CDR3 has 17 residues. The V segment lost 7 bases and the J segment 7 bases; nucleotides outside the gene matches: 18. Germline V gives CDR1 LNHDA, CDR2 SQIVND (reference sequence). The full variable domain, its missing parts supplied by reference TRBV19 and TRBJ2-2, is DGGITQSPKYLFRKEGQNVTLSCEQNLNHDAMYWYRQDPGQGLRLIYYSQIVNDFQKGDIAEGYSVSREKKESFPLTVTSAQKNPTAFYLCASTSTGIIGAFGELFFGEGSRLTVL.

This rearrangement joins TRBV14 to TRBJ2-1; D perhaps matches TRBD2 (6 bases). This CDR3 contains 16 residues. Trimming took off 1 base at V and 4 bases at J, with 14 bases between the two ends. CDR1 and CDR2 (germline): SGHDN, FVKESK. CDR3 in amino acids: CASSQGAGKQYNEQFF. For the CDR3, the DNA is TGTGCCAGCAGCCAAGGAGCGGGCAAGCAGTACAATGAGCAGTTCTTC.

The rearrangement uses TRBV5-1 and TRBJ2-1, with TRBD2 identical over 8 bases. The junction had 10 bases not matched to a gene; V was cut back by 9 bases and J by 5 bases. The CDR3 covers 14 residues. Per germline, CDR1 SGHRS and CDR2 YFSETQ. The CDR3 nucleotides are TGCGCCACCTCACTAGCGGCTAATAACAATGAGCAGTTCTTC. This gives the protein CATSLAANNNEQFF.

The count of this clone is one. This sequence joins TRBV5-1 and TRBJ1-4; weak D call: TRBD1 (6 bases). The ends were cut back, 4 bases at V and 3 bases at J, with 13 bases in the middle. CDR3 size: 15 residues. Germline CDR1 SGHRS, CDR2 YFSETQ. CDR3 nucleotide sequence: TGCGCCAGCAGCCTGTCCAGGGGTTCTAATGAAAAACTGTTTTTT. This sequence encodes CASSLSRGSNEKLFF.